This TCR beta chain was profiled in a study of T cell responses to AZD1222 COVID-19 vaccine. Using immunoSEQ multiplex PCR, the repertoire was profiled, and TCRdb retains in-frame clones only, with some absent. The sample yields 120,000 or so clones, 80% to 90% seen once. From germline, CDR1 is SGHRS and CDR2 YFSETQ. J lost 5 bases, V lost 6 bases, and 9 bases had no gene match. CDR3 size: 15 residues. The genes are TRBV5-1 and TRBJ2-3; 10 bases match TRBD2. The sample consisted of peripheral blood, taken on day 0 of AZD1222 vaccination. The TCR sequence derives from an adult in good health. In DNA form, the CDR3 reads TGCGCCAGCATCCCAGCGGGAGGGCCAGGAGATACGCAGTATTTT. This sequence encodes CASIPAGGPGDTQYF.